This is a list of T cell receptor beta chains from one sample in a study of T cell changes during pregnancy in multiple sclerosis. Generated by immunoSEQ multiplex PCR, the TCRdb table keeps only in-frame clones and is missing some. In the table there are about 100,000 clones, approximately 94% of which are singletons. The starting material was peripheral blood, obtained before pregnancy. Receptors originate from a female donor with multiple sclerosis, enrolled in a pregnancy study. Both conserved end residues are trimmed from each CDR3. A D gene is named only where the DNA matches it firmly.

J gene: TRBJ2-2; V gene: TRBV6-5; CDR3 length: 13; D gene: TRBD1; CDR3 protein: ASSSGQGLAGELF
J gene: TRBJ1-5; V gene: TRBV15; CDR3 length: 14; D gene: TRBD1; CDR3 protein: ATSTGQGGGNQPQH
J gene: TRBJ1-1; V gene: TRBV14; CDR3 length: 13; D gene: TRBD1; CDR3 protein: ASSQAGGLNTEAF
J gene: TRBJ1-2; V gene: TRBV2; CDR3 length: 10; D gene: NA; CDR3 protein: ASSAGAYGYT
J gene: TRBJ1-5; V gene: TRBV7-2; CDR3 length: 14; D gene: TRBD1; CDR3 protein: ASSATGTGGDQPQH
J gene: TRBJ2-7; V gene: TRBV9; CDR3 length: 13; D gene: TRBD2; CDR3 protein: ASSVETSGSVEQY
J gene: TRBJ2-2; V gene: TRBV7-9; CDR3 length: 12; D gene: NA; CDR3 protein: ASSLLGENGELF
J gene: TRBJ2-7; V gene: TRBV5-6; CDR3 length: 11; D gene: NA; CDR3 protein: ASSLVGGYEQY
J gene: TRBJ1-4; V gene: TRBV25-1; CDR3 length: 14; D gene: NA; CDR3 protein: ASSEYKGRTNEKLF
J gene: TRBJ1-2; V gene: TRBV5-1; CDR3 length: 11; D gene: TRBD1; CDR3 protein: ASSSEGAGGYT
J gene: TRBJ2-7; V gene: TRBV27; CDR3 length: 11; D gene: NA; CDR3 protein: ASSPVANYEQY
J gene: TRBJ2-3; V gene: TRBV15; CDR3 length: 13; D gene: TRBD1; CDR3 protein: ATSRGTGGTDTQY
J gene: TRBJ2-1; V gene: TRBV6-1; CDR3 length: 12; D gene: TRBD2; CDR3 protein: ASSAAGGNDEQF
J gene: TRBJ2-7; V gene: TRBV30; CDR3 length: 15; D gene: TRBD2; CDR3 protein: AWSIPWVAGDGNEQY
J gene: TRBJ2-1; V gene: TRBV29-1; CDR3 length: 14; D gene: TRBD2; CDR3 protein: SVGTSGRTSYNEQF
J gene: TRBJ1-2; V gene: TRBV7-9; CDR3 length: 14; D gene: TRBD1; CDR3 protein: ASSSVLGQLLYGYT
J gene: TRBJ2-1; V gene: TRBV7-3; CDR3 length: 10; D gene: NA; CDR3 protein: ASSLSGYEQF
J gene: TRBJ2-2; V gene: TRBV5-6; CDR3 length: 13; D gene: NA; CDR3 protein: ASSLVESNTGELF
J gene: TRBJ2-7; V gene: TRBV9; CDR3 length: 11; D gene: NA; CDR3 protein: ASAEGRTYEQY
J gene: TRBJ2-7; V gene: TRBV5-4; CDR3 length: 13; D gene: TRBD1; CDR3 protein: ASSAGQGALYEQY
J gene: TRBJ2-4; V gene: TRBV19; CDR3 length: 13; D gene: NA; CDR3 protein: ASSIGARAKNIQY
J gene: TRBJ2-1; V gene: TRBV6-6; CDR3 length: 12; D gene: TRBD2; CDR3 protein: ASSLSGSYNEQF
J gene: TRBJ1-1; V gene: TRBV5-1; CDR3 length: 12; D gene: TRBD1; CDR3 protein: ASSQTGGGTEAF
J gene: TRBJ2-3; V gene: TRBV14; CDR3 length: 13; D gene: TRBD2; CDR3 protein: ASSRASGSTDTQY
J gene: TRBJ1-5; V gene: TRBV7-9; CDR3 length: 15; D gene: TRBD1; CDR3 protein: ASSPGTGGIGNQPQH
J gene: TRBJ2-1; V gene: TRBV5-1; CDR3 length: 10; D gene: NA; CDR3 protein: ASSPGLDEQF
J gene: TRBJ2-1; V gene: TRBV27; CDR3 length: 13; D gene: NA; CDR3 protein: ASSVLQASYNEQF
J gene: TRBJ2-7; V gene: TRBV7-2; CDR3 length: 13; D gene: TRBD1; CDR3 protein: ASSPGTGGRREQY
J gene: TRBJ1-5; V gene: TRBV4-1; CDR3 length: 16; D gene: TRBD1; CDR3 protein: ASSQVGGTGMSNQPQH
J gene: TRBJ2-1; V gene: TRBV29-1; CDR3 length: 12; D gene: TRBD1; CDR3 protein: SVESGTGYDEQF
J gene: TRBJ1-2; V gene: TRBV10-3; CDR3 length: 13; D gene: TRBD1; CDR3 protein: AISESTGEQDGYT
J gene: TRBJ1-2; V gene: TRBV7-9; CDR3 length: 11; D gene: TRBD1; CDR3 protein: ALWAGGNYGYT
J gene: TRBJ2-1; V gene: TRBV18; CDR3 length: 15; D gene: TRBD2; CDR3 protein: ASSPGLARAFGNEQF
J gene: TRBJ2-7; V gene: TRBV2; CDR3 length: 13; D gene: TRBD2; CDR3 protein: ASRGTSGGPYEQY
J gene: TRBJ2-7; V gene: TRBV29-1; CDR3 length: 14; D gene: TRBD1; CDR3 protein: SAETGQGKRTYEQY
J gene: TRBJ1-5; V gene: TRBV5-4; CDR3 length: 14; D gene: NA; CDR3 protein: ASSLGPGVANQPQH
J gene: TRBJ1-3; V gene: TRBV29-1; CDR3 length: 14; D gene: NA; CDR3 protein: SARINRRHSGNTIY
J gene: TRBJ1-2; V gene: TRBV30; CDR3 length: 11; D gene: NA; CDR3 protein: ACPTRGNYGYT
J gene: TRBJ2-2; V gene: TRBV29-1; CDR3 length: 12; D gene: NA; CDR3 protein: SARTGRDTGELF
J gene: TRBJ2-1; V gene: TRBV6-5; CDR3 length: 12; D gene: NA; CDR3 protein: ASSYEGHYNEQF